This entry is about one T cell receptor (beta chain). The antigen remains undetermined. This sample was included in a study of T-cell reconstitution after alpha-beta-depleted transplantation in children. General observations from the study: A year had passed since transplant, and T-cell counts and diversity by then came mostly from newly produced T cells.

TCRbeta library construction was performed incorporating unique molecular identifiers. In TCRdb, the PCR reads were re-called with MiXCR into one record per CDR3 protein. The sample lists some 290,000 distinct CDR3 sequences, approximately 20% occurring once. The receptor was isolated from a male patient under 18 who had a stem cell transplant for acute lymphoblastic leukemia, so the T cells may come from the graft donor. The starting material was PBMCs, mostly from graft donor cells, obtained 180 days after TCRalphabeta/CD19-depleted stem cell transplant.

The CDR3 region is CASSLGRGDLNTGELFF. CDR3 nucleotides: TGCGCCAGCAGCTTGGGCAGGGGGGACCTCAACACCGGGGAGCTGTTTTTT. V and J are TRBV5-1 and TRBJ2-2; possible D gene TRBD1, 7 bases. The CDR3 has 17 residues. Germline V gives CDR1 SGHRS, CDR2 YFSETQ. V lost 0 bases and J 2 bases, leaving 14 bases between the germline ends.